This T cell receptor (beta chain) stems from a study of blood T cell repertoires in COVID-19. Study-level background: Acute and convalescent COVID-19 specimens originated in the United States, Italy and Spain. PBMCs, B-cell-depleted T cells, or T cells provided the cDNA or gDNA that made up the material.

In the original workflow: It was from reference gene primer amplification that nucleated cell counts were estimated. Profiled with immunoSEQ multiplex PCR; TCRdb holds only in-frame clones, not every one. V, J and clone size were drawn from that table, and D and trimming were deduced from the DNA. Of over 250,000 clones in the sample, 75% to 90% were seen once. Germline V CDR1 and CDR2: SGDLS, YYNGEE. This CDR3 spans 14 amino acids. With 0 bases removed from V and 6 bases from J, the gap between germline ends came to 11 bases. The sequencing sample was made of peripheral blood. This TCR was sampled from a woman aged 55-69 years with acute or convalescent COVID-19. J is TRBJ2-3 and V is TRBV9; D is ambiguous. This CDR3 is CASSVARPEDTQYF. For the CDR3, the DNA is TGTGCCAGCAGCGTAGCTCGCCCTGAGGATACGCAGTATTTT.